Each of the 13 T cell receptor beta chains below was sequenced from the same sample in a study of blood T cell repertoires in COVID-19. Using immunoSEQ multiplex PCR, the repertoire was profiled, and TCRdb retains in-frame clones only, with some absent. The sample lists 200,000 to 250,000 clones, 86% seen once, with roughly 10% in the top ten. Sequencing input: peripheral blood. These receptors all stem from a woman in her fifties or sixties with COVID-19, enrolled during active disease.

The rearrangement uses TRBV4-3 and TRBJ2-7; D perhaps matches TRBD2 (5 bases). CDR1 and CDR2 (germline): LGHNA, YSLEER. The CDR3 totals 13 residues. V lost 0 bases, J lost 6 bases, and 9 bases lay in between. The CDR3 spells CASSQDVGAEQYF. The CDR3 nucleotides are TGCGCCAGCAGCCAAGATGTGGGAGCCGAGCAGTACTTC.

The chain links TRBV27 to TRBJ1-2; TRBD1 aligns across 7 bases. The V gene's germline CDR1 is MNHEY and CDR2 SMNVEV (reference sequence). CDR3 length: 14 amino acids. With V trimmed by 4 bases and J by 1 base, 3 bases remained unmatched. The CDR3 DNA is TGTGCCAGCAGTTCCAGGGACAGTAACTATGGCTACACCTTC. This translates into CASSSRDSNYGYTF.

The DNA of the CDR3 is TGTGCCAGCAGACAGGGCACCGGCGAGCAGTACGTC. It codes for CASRQGTGEQYV. The rearrangement uses TRBV27 and TRBJ2-7; possibly TRBD1 for D (6 bases). Trimming pared 6 bases from V and 6 bases from J, leaving 12 bases between. The CDR3 contains 12 residues. Germline CDR1 reads MNHEY; CDR2 reads SMNVEV (reference sequence).

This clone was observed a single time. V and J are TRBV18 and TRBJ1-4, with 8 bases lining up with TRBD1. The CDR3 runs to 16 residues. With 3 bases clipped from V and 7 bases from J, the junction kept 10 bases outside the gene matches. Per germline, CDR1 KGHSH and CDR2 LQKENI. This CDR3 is CASSPTGQGDLEKLFF. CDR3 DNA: TGTGCCAGCTCACCCACTGGACAGGGAGACCTTGAAAAACTGTTTTTT.

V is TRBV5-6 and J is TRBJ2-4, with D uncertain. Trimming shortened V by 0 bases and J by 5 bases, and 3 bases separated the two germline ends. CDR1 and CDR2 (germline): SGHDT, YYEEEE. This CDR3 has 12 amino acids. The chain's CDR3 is CASSLGQNIQYF. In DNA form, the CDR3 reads TGTGCCAGCAGCTTGGGGCAAAACATTCAGTACTTC.

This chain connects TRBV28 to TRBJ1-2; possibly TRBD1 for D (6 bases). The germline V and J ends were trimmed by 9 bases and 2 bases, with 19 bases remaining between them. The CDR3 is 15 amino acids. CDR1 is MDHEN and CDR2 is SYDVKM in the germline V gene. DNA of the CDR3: TGTGCCAGTTCGGACAGCCTAGGGGGAAACTATGGCTACACCTTC. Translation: CASSDSLGGNYGYTF.

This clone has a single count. DNA for the CDR3: TGTGCCACCAGCAGAGAAGGGGGGGGAGTCACAGATACGCAGTATTTT. It encodes CATSREGGGVTDTQYF. This rearrangement joins TRBV15 to TRBJ2-3, with a tentative D call TRBD2 (7 bases). Trimming shortened V by 0 bases and J by 2 bases, and 12 bases separated the two germline ends. This CDR3 is 16 amino acids long. Germline CDR1 reads LNHNV; CDR2 reads YYDKDF (reference sequence).

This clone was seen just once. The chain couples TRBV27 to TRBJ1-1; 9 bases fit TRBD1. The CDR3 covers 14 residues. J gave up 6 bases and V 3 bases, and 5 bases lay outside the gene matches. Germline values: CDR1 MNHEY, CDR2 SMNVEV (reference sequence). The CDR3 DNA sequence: TGTGCCAGCAGTTTGGGACAGGGTAGCGCTGAAGCTTTCTTT. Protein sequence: CASSLGQGSAEAFF.

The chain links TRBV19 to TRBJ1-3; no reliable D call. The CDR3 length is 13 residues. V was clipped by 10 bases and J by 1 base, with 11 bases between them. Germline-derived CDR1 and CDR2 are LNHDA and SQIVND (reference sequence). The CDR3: CATQEGSGNTIYF. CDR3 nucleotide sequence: TGTGCCACCCAGGAGGGATCTGGAAACACCATATATTTT.

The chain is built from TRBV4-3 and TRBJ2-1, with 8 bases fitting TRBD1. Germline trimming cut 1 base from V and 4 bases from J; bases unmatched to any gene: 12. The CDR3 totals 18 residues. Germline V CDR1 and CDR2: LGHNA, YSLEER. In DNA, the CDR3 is TGCGCCAGCAGCCAAGGGTTTTTGACAGGGGTCTCATACAATGAGCAGTTCTTC. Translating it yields CASSQGFLTGVSYNEQFF.

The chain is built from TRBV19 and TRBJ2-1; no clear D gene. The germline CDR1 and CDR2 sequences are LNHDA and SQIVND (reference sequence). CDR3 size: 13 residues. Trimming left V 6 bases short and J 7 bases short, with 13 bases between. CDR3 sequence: CASSMTLGNEQFF. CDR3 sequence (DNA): TGTGCCAGTAGCATGACACTCGGTAATGAGCAGTTCTTC.

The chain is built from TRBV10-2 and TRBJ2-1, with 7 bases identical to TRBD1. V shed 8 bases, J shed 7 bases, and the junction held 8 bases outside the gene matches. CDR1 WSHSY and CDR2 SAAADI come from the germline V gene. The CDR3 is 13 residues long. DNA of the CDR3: TGCGCCAGCCAAGGACAGGCCTTGAATGAGCAGTTCTTC. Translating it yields CASQGQALNEQFF.

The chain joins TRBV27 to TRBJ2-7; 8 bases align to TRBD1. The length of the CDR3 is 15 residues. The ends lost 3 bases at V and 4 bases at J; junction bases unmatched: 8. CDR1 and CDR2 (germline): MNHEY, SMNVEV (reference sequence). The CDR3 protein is CASSFPDRAQYEQYF. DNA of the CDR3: TGTGCCAGCAGTTTCCCGGACAGGGCTCAGTACGAGCAGTACTTC.